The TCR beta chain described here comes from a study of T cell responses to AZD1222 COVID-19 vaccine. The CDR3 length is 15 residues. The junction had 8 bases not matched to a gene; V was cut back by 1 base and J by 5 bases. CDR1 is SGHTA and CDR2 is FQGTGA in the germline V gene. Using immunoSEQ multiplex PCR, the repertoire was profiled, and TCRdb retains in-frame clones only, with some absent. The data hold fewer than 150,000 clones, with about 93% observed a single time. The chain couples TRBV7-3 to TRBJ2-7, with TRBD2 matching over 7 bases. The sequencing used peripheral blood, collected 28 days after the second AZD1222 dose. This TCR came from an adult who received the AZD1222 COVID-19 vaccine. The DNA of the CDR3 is TGTGCCAGCAGCTTAAGGGGAGGGCCTCGGGACGAGCAGTACTTC. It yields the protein CASSLRGGPRDEQYF.